Below, 25 T cell receptor beta chains from the same sample are listed, as sequenced in a study of cytomegalovirus exposure and HLA in healthy donors. Assay: immunoSEQ multiplex PCR; the TCRdb copy retains only in-frame clones and omits some. Of some 140,000 clones listed, about 86% are singletons. The sample consisted of PBMCs. The source of these receptors is a human donor in good health.

This clone was counted at least ten times. The chain recombines TRBV7-9 with TRBJ1-1; possible D gene TRBD1, 6 bases. V lost 3 bases and J lost 11, with 13 bases in between. Germline values: CDR1 SEHNR, CDR2 FQNEAQ (reference sequence). The CDR3 is made up of 12 amino acids. CDR3 coding DNA: TGTGCCAGCAGCTTTGGACAGACTGGGGCTTTCTTT. Protein product: CASSFGQTGAFF.

The chain employs TRBV7-9 and TRBJ1-1; D remains unclear. The V gene lost 2 bases and the J gene lost 0 bases, with 7 bases spanning the gap. Germline lookup yields CDR1 SEHNR and CDR2 FQNEAQ (reference sequence). The CDR3 covers 14 residues. The CDR3 protein is CASSLLGMNTEAFF. The CDR3 DNA is TGTGCCAGCAGCTTACTTGGCATGAACACTGAAGCTTTCTTT.

The chain couples TRBV5-4 to TRBJ1-6; D remains unclear. CDR3 length equals 14 residues. The germline V gene has CDR1 SGHNT and CDR2 YYREEE (reference sequence). V was shortened by 3 bases and J by 7 bases, with 11 bases between the two germline ends. The CDR3 sequence: CASSSTGPNSPLHF. CDR3 bases: TGTGCCAGCAGCTCAACTGGGCCCAATTCACCCCTCCACTTT.

A few counts support this clone. The CDR3 reads CASSDRDRSEAFF. The CDR3 bases are TGTGCCAGCAGTGACAGAGACAGATCTGAAGCTTTCTTT. The J gene is TRBJ1-1, the V gene TRBV2; TRBD1 might be the D (5 bases). V was clipped by 3 bases and J by 6 bases, with 11 bases between them. Germline V gene lookup returns CDR1 SNHLY and CDR2 FYNNEI. This CDR3 is 13 amino acids long.

The genes are TRBV7-2 and TRBJ1-4, with a weak D call TRBD1 (5 bases). V shed 5 bases and J shed 3 bases, with 19 bases lying between them. Germline CDR1 reads SGHTA; CDR2 reads FQGNSA. CDR3 length equals 17 residues. CDR3 in amino acids: CASSPLGTVAANEKLFF. DNA for the CDR3: TGTGCCAGCAGCCCTCTGGGGACTGTTGCTGCTAATGAAAAACTGTTTTTT.

The chain combines TRBV6-5 with TRBJ2-1; 12 bases agree with TRBD2. V lost 6 bases and J lost 7; bases outside the gene matches: 7. CDR3 length: 15 amino acids. Germline CDR1 MNHEY, CDR2 SVGAGI. The CDR3 region is CASRPTSGGLNEQFF. In nucleotides, the CDR3 is TGTGCCAGCAGACCTACTAGCGGGGGGTTGAATGAGCAGTTCTTC.

The rearrangement links TRBV30 to TRBJ2-7; TRBD1 might be the D (6 bases). With 6 bases removed from V and 6 bases from J, the gap between germline ends came to 15 bases. The CDR3 runs 12 residues. Germline V lookup: CDR1 GTSNPN, CDR2 SVGIG (reference sequence). This CDR3 reads CACGDTESEQYF. Written as DNA, the CDR3 is TGTGCCTGCGGGGACACAGAGTCCGAGCAGTACTTC.

V and J are TRBV9 and TRBJ2-3; 8 positions agree with TRBD1. V shed 0 bases, J shed 4 bases, and the junction held 4 bases outside the gene matches. This CDR3 has 15 residues. Per the germline V gene, CDR1 is SGDLS and CDR2 is YYNGEE. The CDR3 DNA follows: TGTGCCAGCAGCGTAGGTGGACAGGGAGCAGATACGCAGTATTTT. Its protein is CASSVGGQGADTQYF.

The genes are TRBV7-2 and TRBJ2-7; 11 nucleotides match TRBD2. The CDR3 runs to 14 residues. The V gene end was trimmed by 5 bases and the J gene end by 4 bases; junction bases not matched to a gene: 4. CDR1 is SGHTA, CDR2 FQGNSA, per germline. CDR3 region: CASSISGGDYEQYF. The CDR3 DNA follows: TGTGCCAGCAGCATTAGCGGGGGGGATTACGAGCAGTACTTC.

This clone occurred a few times. The chain employs TRBV29-1 and TRBJ1-2; D is uncertain. Trimming left V 4 bases short and J 13 bases short, with 13 bases between. The CDR3 runs to 10 residues. The germline gives CDR1 SQVTM, CDR2 ANQGSEA. The CDR3 loop reads CSVVGNQCTF. The CDR3 DNA reads as TGCAGCGTTGTTGGCAATCAATGCACCTTC.

The gene calls are TRBV7-8 and TRBJ1-5, with no clear D. Germline V gene lookup returns CDR1 SGHVS and CDR2 FQNEAQ. CDR3 size: 14 residues. V lost 3 bases, J lost 6 bases, and 12 bases lay in between. CDR3 nucleotide sequence: TGTGCCAGCAGCTTGAGGACTGCGGGTCAGCCCCAGCATTTT. This translates into CASSLRTAGQPQHF. Full variable domain (rest looked up from reference TRBV7-8 and TRBJ1-5): GAGVSQSPRYKVAKRGQDVALRCDPISGHVSLFWYQQALGQGPEFLTYFQNEAQLDKSGLPSDRFFAERPEGSVSTLKIQRTQQEDSAVYLCASSLRTAGQPQHFGDGTRLSIL.

The chain uses TRBV7-4 and TRBJ2-5; the match to TRBD1 covers 9 bases. With 2 bases clipped from V and 7 bases from J, the junction kept 14 bases outside the gene matches. The CDR3 is 17 residues long. Per the germline V gene, CDR1 is SGHVT and CDR2 is SQSDAQ. The CDR3 reads CASSLSVWGTGFRTQYF. In DNA form, the CDR3 reads TGTGCCAGCAGCTTATCCGTTTGGGGGACAGGGTTTCGGACCCAGTACTTC.

The chain is built from TRBV27 and TRBJ2-7; possible D gene TRBD1, 7 bases. The CDR3 has 14 residues. CDR1 and CDR2 (germline): MNHEY, SMNVEV (reference sequence). The V end lost 5 bases, the J end lost 4 bases, and 15 bases lay between the germline ends. This CDR3 reads CASSPGGGKYEQYF. The CDR3 DNA sequence: TGTGCCAGCAGTCCAGGGGGAGGAAAATACGAGCAGTACTTC.

This clone came up a few times. This chain links TRBV7-9 with TRBJ2-5; 10 bases are shared with TRBD2. Trimming at V came to 4 bases and at J to 3 bases, leaving 2 bases not matched to a gene. Germline assignment: CDR1 SEHNR and CDR2 FQNEAQ (reference sequence). This CDR3 is built from 14 residues. CDR3 sequence reads: CASSSTSGEETQYF. The CDR3, as DNA: TGTGCCAGCAGCTCCACTAGCGGGGAAGAGACCCAGTACTTC. Supplemented by reference TRBV7-9 and TRBJ2-5, the full variable domain reads DTGVSQNPRHKITKRGQNVTFRCDPISEHNRLYWYRQTLGQGPEFLTYFQNEAQLEKSRLLSDRFSAERPKGSFSTLEIQRTEQGDSAMYLCASSSTSGEETQYFGPGTRLLVL.

J is TRBJ2-7 and V is TRBV28; TRBD1 matches at 9 bases. This CDR3 has 16 amino acids. The J segment lost 0 bases and the V segment lost 4 bases, leaving 7 bases of the junction unmatched. Germline assignment: CDR1 MDHEN and CDR2 SYDVKM. CDR3 coding DNA: TGTGCCAGCAGTTACGGGGACAGGGTGAGCTCCTACGAGCAGTACTTC. This sequence encodes CASSYGDRVSSYEQYF.

This clone came up once. The chain has TRBV7-2 and TRBJ2-5; a weak D match, TRBD1 (6 bases). Trimming took off 3 bases at V and 4 bases at J, with 12 bases between the two ends. Germline CDR1 and CDR2: SGHTA and FQGNSA. This CDR3 comprises 14 residues. The DNA of the CDR3 is TGTGCCAGCAGCTTTAGAGGGGGTAGAGAGACCCAGTACTTC. Amino acid sequence: CASSFRGGRETQYF. Full variable domain (missing parts from reference TRBV7-2 and TRBJ2-5): GAGVSQSPSNKVTEKGKDVELRCDPISGHTALYWYRQSLGQGLEFLIYFQGNSAPDKSGLPSDRFSAERTGGSVSTLTIQRTQQEDSAVYLCASSFRGGRETQYFGPGTRLLVL.

V usage is TRBV9 and J usage is TRBJ2-1; TRBD2 matches at 7 bases. The germline CDR1 and CDR2 sequences are SGDLS and YYNGEE. Unmatched junction bases numbered 8, after V lost 4 bases and J lost 4 bases. The CDR3 extends over 15 amino acids. The CDR3 DNA sequence: TGTGCCAGCAGCCTCGGGGGGAACTTATACAATGAGCAGTTCTTC. Amino acids: CASSLGGNLYNEQFF.

In nucleotides, the CDR3 is TGCGCCAGCAGCTTAGTAGCGGGGGGGACACTTTCAAGCTCCTACGAGCAGTACTTC. Encoded protein: CASSLVAGGTLSSSYEQYF. The chain recombines TRBV5-1 with TRBJ2-7, with 11 bases matching TRBD2. There are 19 residues in the CDR3. The V gene end was trimmed by 2 bases and the J gene end by 0 bases; junction bases not matched to a gene: 13. Germline lookup yields CDR1 SGHRS and CDR2 YFSETQ.

This clone was seen a handful of times. The J gene is TRBJ1-2, the V gene TRBV4-1; 7 bases are a match to TRBD1. Per germline, CDR1 MGHRA and CDR2 YSYEKL. J lost 0 bases, V lost 4 bases, and 11 bases had no gene match. The CDR3 contains 17 residues. DNA for the CDR3: TGCGCCAGCAGCCCCAGGGACAGTCGAGGGTCTAACTATGGCTACACCTTC. Protein product: CASSPRDSRGSNYGYTF.

The V gene is TRBV5-1, the J gene TRBJ2-7; 9 bases match TRBD2. CDR1 and CDR2 from the germline V gene are SGHRS and YFSETQ. Trimming at V came to 6 bases and at J to 2 bases, leaving 12 bases not matched to a gene. This CDR3 region has 16 residues. Here the CDR3 DNA reads TGCGCCAGCATGTTGGACGCGCGGGAGGGAGCCTACGAGCAGTACTTC. It translates to CASMLDAREGAYEQYF.

This chain joins TRBV6-5 and TRBJ1-5; TRBD1 matches 7 bases. The CDR3 totals 14 residues. The trim removed 5 bases at V and 7 bases at J, leaving 8 bases unmatched. Looked up from germline, CDR1 is MNHEY and CDR2 is SVGAGI. The CDR3 region is CASSRTGQVQPQHF. In DNA form, the CDR3 reads TGTGCCAGCAGTAGGACTGGACAGGTACAGCCCCAGCATTTT.

This rearrangement joins TRBV7-8 to TRBJ1-4, with TRBD1 identical over 7 bases. V lost 1 base, J lost 10 bases, and 6 bases stayed unmatched. Germline CDR1 reads SGHVS; CDR2 reads FQNEAQ. The CDR3 is 14 amino acids. The CDR3 is CASSLGGTAPKLFF. The CDR3 region has the DNA TGTGCCAGCAGCTTAGGAGGGACAGCTCCAAAACTGTTTTTT.

This chain links TRBV27 with TRBJ2-1, with 13 positions matching TRBD2. Looked up from germline, CDR1 is MNHEY and CDR2 is SMNVEV (reference sequence). The CDR3 runs 18 residues. The V segment lost 0 bases and the J segment 7 bases; nucleotides outside the gene matches: 9. In nucleotides, the CDR3 is TGTGCCAGCAGTTTATCGGGAGGGGGACTAGCGGGACGGAATGAGCAGTTCTTC. Translation gives CASSLSGGGLAGRNEQFF.

The chain employs TRBV28 and TRBJ2-1, with a weak D call TRBD1 (6 bases). V gave up 5 bases and J gave up 1 base, with 18 bases separating them. The CDR3 has 17 amino acids. The germline V gene has CDR1 MDHEN and CDR2 SYDVKM. The CDR3 here is CASSPYGTRPSYNEQFF. The DNA for the CDR3 is TGTGCCAGCAGTCCCTACGGGACAAGACCTTCCTACAATGAGCAGTTCTTC.

This rearrangement joins TRBV10-1 to TRBJ2-7; D is possibly TRBD1 (5 bases). V was shortened by 7 bases and J by 0 bases, with 28 bases between the two germline ends. The CDR3 runs 19 residues. Germline loops: CDR1 WNHNN, CDR2 SYGVQD (reference sequence). CDR3 protein: CASTGFERPTRGSSYEQYF. Here the CDR3 DNA reads TGCGCCAGCACAGGATTCGAGAGACCAACAAGGGGAAGCTCCTACGAGCAGTACTTC.